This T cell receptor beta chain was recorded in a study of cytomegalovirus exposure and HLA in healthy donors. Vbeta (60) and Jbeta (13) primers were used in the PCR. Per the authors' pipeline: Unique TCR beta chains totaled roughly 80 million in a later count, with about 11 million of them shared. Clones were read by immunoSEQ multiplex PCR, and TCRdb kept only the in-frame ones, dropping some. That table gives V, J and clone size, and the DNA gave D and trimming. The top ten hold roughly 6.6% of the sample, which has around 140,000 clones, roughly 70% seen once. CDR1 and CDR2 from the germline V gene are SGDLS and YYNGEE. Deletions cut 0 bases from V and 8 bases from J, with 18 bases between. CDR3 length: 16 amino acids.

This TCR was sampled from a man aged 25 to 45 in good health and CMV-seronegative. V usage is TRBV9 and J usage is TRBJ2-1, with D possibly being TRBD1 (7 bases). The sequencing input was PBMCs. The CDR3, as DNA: TGTGCCAGCAGCGTAGGAGGACCCAGGGGGGTCGATGAGCAGTTCTTC. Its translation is CASSVGGPRGVDEQFF.